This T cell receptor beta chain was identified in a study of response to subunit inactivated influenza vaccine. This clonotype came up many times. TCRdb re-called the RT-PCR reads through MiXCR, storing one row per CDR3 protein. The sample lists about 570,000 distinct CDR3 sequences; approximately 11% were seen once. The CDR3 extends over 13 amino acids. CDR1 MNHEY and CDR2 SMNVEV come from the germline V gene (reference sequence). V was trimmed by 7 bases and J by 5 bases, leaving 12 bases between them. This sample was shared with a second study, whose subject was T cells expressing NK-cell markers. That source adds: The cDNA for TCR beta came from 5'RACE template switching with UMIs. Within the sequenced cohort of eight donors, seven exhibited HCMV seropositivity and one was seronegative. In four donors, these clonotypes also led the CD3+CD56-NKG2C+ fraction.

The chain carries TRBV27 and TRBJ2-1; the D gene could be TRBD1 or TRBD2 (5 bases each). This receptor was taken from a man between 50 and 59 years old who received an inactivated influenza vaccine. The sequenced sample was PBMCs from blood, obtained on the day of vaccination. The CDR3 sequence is CASTPGGNNEQFF. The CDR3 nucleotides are TGTGCCAGCACTCCTGGGGGTAACAATGAGCAGTTCTTC.